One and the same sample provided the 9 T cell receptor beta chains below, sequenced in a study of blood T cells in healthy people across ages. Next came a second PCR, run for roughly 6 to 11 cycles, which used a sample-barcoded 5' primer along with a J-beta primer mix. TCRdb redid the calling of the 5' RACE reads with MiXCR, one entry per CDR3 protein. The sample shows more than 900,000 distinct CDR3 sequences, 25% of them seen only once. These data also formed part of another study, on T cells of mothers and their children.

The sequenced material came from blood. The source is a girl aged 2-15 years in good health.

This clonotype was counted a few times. The CDR3 coding sequence is TGTGCCAGCACCCCTCGGGAGGGGACCGCCGAGCAGTACTTC. Its protein product is CASTPREGTAEQYF. The V and J genes are TRBV7-9 and TRBJ2-5; the match to TRBD2 covers 8 bases. The better agreement between TRBJ2-7 and the DNA end casts doubt on the J call. Per germline, CDR1 SEHNR and CDR2 FQNEAQ (reference sequence). The CDR3 sequence is 14 residues long.

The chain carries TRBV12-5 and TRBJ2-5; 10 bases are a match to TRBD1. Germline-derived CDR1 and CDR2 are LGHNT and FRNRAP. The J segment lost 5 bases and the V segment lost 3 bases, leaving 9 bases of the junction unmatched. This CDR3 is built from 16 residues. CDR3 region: CASGFSGTGVLETQYF. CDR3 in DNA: TGTGCTAGTGGTTTCTCCGGGACAGGGGTACTGGAGACCCAGTACTTC.

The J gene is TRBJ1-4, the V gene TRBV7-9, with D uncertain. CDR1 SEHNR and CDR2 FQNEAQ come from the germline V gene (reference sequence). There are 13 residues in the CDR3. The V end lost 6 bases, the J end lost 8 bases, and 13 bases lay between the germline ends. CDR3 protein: CASRRGLGEKLFF. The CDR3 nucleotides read TGTGCCAGCAGGCGGGGATTGGGAGAAAAACTGTTTTTT.

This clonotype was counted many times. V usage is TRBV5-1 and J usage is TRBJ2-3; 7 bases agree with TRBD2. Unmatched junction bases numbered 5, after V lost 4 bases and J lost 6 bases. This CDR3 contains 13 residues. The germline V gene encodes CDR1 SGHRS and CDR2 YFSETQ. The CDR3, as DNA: TGCGCCAGCAGCGAAAGCGGGGCCGATACGCAGTATTTT. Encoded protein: CASSESGADTQYF.

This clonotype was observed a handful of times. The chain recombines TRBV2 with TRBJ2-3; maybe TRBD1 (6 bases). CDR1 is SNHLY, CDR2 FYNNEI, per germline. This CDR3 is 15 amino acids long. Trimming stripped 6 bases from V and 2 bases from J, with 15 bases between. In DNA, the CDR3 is TGTGCCAGCAGGCCGCAGGGGTACAACACAGATACGCAGTATTTT. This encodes CASRPQGYNTDTQYF.

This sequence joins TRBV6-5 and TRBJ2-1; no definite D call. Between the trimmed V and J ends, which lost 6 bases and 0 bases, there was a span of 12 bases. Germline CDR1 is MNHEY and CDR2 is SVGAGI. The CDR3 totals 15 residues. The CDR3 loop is CASSPLGYSYNEQFF. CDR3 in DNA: TGTGCCAGCAGCCCCTTAGGGTACTCCTACAATGAGCAGTTCTTC.

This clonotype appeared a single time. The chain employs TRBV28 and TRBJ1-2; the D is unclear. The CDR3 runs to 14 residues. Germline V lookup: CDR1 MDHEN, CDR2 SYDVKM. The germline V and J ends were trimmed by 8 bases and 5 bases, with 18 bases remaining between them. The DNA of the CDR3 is TGTGCCAGCTGGTTAGGACCATTCAAGTATGGCTACACCTTC. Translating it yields CASWLGPFKYGYTF.

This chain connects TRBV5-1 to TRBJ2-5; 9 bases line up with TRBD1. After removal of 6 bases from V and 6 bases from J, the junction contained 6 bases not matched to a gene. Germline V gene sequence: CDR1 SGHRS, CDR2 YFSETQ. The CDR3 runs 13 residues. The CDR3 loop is CASNRDRVQTQYF. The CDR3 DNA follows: TGCGCCAGCAATCGGGACAGGGTACAGACCCAGTACTTC.

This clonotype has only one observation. The CDR3 protein is CASSKSGYLANTGELFF. In DNA, the CDR3 is TGTGCCAGCAGCAAATCAGGGTACTTGGCGAACACCGGGGAGCTGTTTTTT. The chain links TRBV5-6 to TRBJ2-2; tentatively, D is TRBD1 (5 bases). Germline V gene lookup returns CDR1 SGHDT and CDR2 YYEEEE. V shed 4 bases and J shed 0 bases, with 16 bases lying between them. The CDR3 has 17 residues. Looking up the rest from reference TRBV5-6 and TRBJ2-2 gives the full variable domain: DAGVTQSPTHLIKTRGQQVTLRCSPKSGHDTVSWYQQALGQGPQFIFQYYEEEERQRGNFPDRFSGHQFPNYSSELNVNALLLGDSALYLCASSKSGYLANTGELFFGEGSRLTVL.